The present entry profiles one TCR beta chain with its context. The sample originates from a study of blood T cell repertoires in COVID-19. The CDR3 totals 15 residues. Germline lookup yields CDR1 SGHTA and CDR2 FQGTGA. Trimming removed 1 base at V and 3 bases at J, with 10 bases between. Sequenced by immunoSEQ multiplex PCR; TCRdb stores in-frame clones only, minus some. The data show 300,000 to 350,000 clones, approximately 91% seen once. Sample: PBMCs or T cells enriched from blood (not recorded which). This TCR came from a woman in her twenties or thirties who had been exposed to COVID-19. V and J are TRBV7-3 and TRBJ2-1; D is ambiguous. CDR3 protein: CASSLMVGRYNEQFF. CDR3 nucleotides: TGTGCCAGCAGCTTAATGGTGGGCCGCTACAATGAGCAGTTCTTC.